Below are 8 T cell receptor beta chains sequenced from a single sample in a study of blood T cell repertoires in COVID-19. The protocol was immunoSEQ multiplex PCR, while the TCRdb copy is restricted to in-frame clones and leaves out a portion. The sample lists 150,000 to 200,000 clones; approximately 86% were seen once. Sequenced input: peripheral blood. The source of these receptors is a man aged 18 to 29 with acute or convalescent COVID-19.

The chain joins TRBV14 to TRBJ1-2; 7 bases agree with TRBD1. Germline trimming cut 4 bases from V and 2 bases from J; bases unmatched to any gene: 7. The CDR3 runs to 15 residues. Germline assignment: CDR1 SGHDN and CDR2 FVKESK. The CDR3 DNA sequence: TGTGCCAGCAGCCCTTACGGGACAGACAACTATGGCTACACCTTC. Its protein is CASSPYGTDNYGYTF.

This clone was recorded only once. The rearrangement uses TRBV6-6 and TRBJ1-1; D unresolved. From germline, CDR1 is MNHNY and CDR2 SVGAGI (reference sequence). The CDR3 runs 12 residues. Trimming stripped 7 bases from V and 2 bases from J, with 8 bases between. The CDR3 here is CASTLGNTEAFF. The CDR3 coding sequence is TGTGCCAGCACCCTAGGAAACACTGAAGCTTTCTTT.

This rearrangement joins TRBV12-5 to TRBJ2-1, with TRBD2 matching 10 bases. The CDR3 covers 15 residues. The V gene end was trimmed by 4 bases and the J gene end by 4 bases; junction bases not matched to a gene: 4. Per germline, CDR1 LGHNT and CDR2 FRNRAP. The CDR3 sequence: CASGSERGGYNEQFF. Here the CDR3 DNA reads TGTGCTAGTGGTTCGGAGCGGGGGGGTTACAATGAGCAGTTCTTC.

The chain combines TRBV6-5 with TRBJ1-1, with 9 bases aligning to TRBD1. The germline CDR1 and CDR2 sequences are MNHEY and SVGAGI. With 4 bases clipped from V and 4 bases from J, the junction kept 4 bases outside the gene matches. CDR3 length: 14 amino acids. The DNA for the CDR3 is TGTGCCAGCAGTTTTCAGGACAGGGGCACTGAAGCTTTCTTT. Protein: CASSFQDRGTEAFF.

This clone has a single count. J is TRBJ1-5 and V is TRBV5-5, with 9 bases identical to TRBD1. Germline V gene data show CDR1 as SGHKS and CDR2 as YYEKEE (reference sequence). V gave up 4 bases and J gave up 1 base; unmatched junction bases: 9. The CDR3 is 17 residues long. CDR3 DNA sequence: TGTGCCAGCAGCCGGGACAGGGTCACGGAAAGCAATCAGCCCCAGCATTTT. Its translation: CASSRDRVTESNQPQHF.

This rearrangement joins TRBV11-2 to TRBJ2-3; 13 positions match TRBD2. The ends lost 5 bases at V and 3 bases at J; junction bases unmatched: 5. This CDR3 has 16 amino acids. Germline V CDR1 and CDR2: SGHAT, FQNNGV. The CDR3 region is CASSPGLAGITDTQYF. CDR3 nucleotide sequence: TGTGCCAGCAGCCCGGGACTAGCGGGGATAACAGATACGCAGTATTTT.

In DNA, the CDR3 is TGCGCCAGCAGTTCAATACCCGGGACAGGGTTCTCTGGAAACACCATATATTTT. Protein product: CASSSIPGTGFSGNTIYF. V is TRBV5-1 and J is TRBJ1-3; 9 nucleotides agree with TRBD1. V lost 5 bases and J lost 0; bases outside the gene matches: 12. CDR3 length equals 18 residues. Germline V gene data show CDR1 as SGHRS and CDR2 as YFSETQ.

The chain has TRBV12-5 and TRBJ1-2; tentative D call: TRBD1 (5 bases). CDR1 is LGHNT, CDR2 FRNRAP, per germline. This CDR3 region has 14 residues. The V end was cut by 1 base, the J end by 5 bases, with 11 bases between. CDR3 in amino acids: CASGLAGFQYGYTF. For the CDR3, the DNA is TGTGCTAGTGGTTTGGCAGGGTTCCAGTATGGCTACACCTTC.